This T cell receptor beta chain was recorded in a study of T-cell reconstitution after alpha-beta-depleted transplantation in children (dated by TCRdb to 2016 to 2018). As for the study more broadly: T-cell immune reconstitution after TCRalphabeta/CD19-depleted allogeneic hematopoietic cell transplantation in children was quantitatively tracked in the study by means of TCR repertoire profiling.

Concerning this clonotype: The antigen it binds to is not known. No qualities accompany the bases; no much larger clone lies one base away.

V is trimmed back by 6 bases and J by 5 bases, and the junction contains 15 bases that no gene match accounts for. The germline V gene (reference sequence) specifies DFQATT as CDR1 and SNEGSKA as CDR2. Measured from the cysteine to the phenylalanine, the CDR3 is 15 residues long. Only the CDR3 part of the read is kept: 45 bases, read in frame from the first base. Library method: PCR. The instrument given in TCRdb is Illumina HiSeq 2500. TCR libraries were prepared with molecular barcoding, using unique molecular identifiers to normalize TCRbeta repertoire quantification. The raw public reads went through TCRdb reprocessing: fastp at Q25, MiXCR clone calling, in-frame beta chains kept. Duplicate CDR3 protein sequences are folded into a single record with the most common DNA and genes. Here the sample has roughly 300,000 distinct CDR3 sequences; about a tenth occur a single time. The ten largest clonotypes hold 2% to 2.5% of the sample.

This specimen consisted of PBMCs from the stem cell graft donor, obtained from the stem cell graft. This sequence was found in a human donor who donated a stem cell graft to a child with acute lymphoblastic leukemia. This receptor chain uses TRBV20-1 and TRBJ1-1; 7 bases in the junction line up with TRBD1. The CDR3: CSANGNRGPRTEAFF. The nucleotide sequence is TGCAGTGCCAACGGAAACAGGGGCCCGAGGACTGAAGCTTTCTTT.